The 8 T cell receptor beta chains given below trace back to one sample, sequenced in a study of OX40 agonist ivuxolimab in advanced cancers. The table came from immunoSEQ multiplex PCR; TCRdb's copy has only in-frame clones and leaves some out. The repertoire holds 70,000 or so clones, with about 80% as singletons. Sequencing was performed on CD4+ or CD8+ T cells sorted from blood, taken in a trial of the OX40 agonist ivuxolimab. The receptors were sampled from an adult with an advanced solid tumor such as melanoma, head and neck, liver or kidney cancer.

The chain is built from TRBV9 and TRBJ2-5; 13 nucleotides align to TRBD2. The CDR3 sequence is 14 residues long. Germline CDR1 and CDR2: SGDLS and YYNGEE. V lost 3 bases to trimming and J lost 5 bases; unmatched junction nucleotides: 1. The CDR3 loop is CASSETSGGETQYF. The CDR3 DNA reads TGTGCCAGCAGCGAGACTAGCGGGGGGGAGACCCAGTACTTC.

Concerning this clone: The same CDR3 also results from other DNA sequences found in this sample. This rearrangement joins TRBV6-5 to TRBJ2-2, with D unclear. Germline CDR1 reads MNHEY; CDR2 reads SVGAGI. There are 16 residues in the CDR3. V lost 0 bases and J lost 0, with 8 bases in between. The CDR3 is CASSYSSATNTGELFF. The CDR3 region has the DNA TGTGCCAGCAGTTACTCAAGCGCGACGAACACCGGGGAGCTGTTTTTT.

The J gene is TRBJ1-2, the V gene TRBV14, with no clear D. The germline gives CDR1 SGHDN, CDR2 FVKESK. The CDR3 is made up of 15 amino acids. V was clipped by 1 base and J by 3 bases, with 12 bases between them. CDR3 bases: TGTGCCAGCAGCCAAGTTGGTCGTTGGGACTATGGCTACACCTTC. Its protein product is CASSQVGRWDYGYTF.

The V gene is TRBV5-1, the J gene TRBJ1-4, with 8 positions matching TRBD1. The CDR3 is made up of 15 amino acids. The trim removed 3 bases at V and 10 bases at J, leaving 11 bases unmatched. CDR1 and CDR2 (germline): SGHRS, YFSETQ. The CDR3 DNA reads TGCGCCAGCAGCTCCGGCGTTCAGGGGGCAGGAAAACTGTTTTTT. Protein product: CASSSGVQGAGKLFF.

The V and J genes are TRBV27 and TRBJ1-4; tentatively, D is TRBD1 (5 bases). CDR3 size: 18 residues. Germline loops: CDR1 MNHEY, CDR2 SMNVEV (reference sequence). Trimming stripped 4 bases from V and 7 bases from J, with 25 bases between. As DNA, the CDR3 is TGTGCCAGCAGTTCCCCCCGGGACGGCCACTCGAGGGGTGAAAAACTGTTTTTT. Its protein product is CASSSPRDGHSRGEKLFF.

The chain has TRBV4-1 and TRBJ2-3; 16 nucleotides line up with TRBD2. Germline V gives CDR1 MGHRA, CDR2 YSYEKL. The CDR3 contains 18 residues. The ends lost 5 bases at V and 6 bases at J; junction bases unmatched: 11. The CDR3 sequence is CASSIGPGLAGGLDTQYF. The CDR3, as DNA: TGCGCCAGCAGCATCGGGCCGGGACTAGCGGGGGGGCTGGATACGCAGTATTTT.

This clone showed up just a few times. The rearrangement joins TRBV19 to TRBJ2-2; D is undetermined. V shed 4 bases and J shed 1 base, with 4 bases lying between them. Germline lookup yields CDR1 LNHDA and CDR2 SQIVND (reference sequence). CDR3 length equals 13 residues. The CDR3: CASSTRNTGELFF. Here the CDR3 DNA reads TGTGCCAGTAGTACCAGGAACACCGGGGAGCTGTTTTTT.

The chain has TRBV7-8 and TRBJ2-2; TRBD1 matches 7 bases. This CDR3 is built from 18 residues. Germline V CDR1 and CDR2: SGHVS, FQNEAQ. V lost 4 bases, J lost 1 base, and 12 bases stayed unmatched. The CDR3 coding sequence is TGTGCCAGCAGCTCGCCGGACAGGAGGAATTTGAACACCGGGGAGCTGTTTTTT. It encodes CASSSPDRRNLNTGELFF.